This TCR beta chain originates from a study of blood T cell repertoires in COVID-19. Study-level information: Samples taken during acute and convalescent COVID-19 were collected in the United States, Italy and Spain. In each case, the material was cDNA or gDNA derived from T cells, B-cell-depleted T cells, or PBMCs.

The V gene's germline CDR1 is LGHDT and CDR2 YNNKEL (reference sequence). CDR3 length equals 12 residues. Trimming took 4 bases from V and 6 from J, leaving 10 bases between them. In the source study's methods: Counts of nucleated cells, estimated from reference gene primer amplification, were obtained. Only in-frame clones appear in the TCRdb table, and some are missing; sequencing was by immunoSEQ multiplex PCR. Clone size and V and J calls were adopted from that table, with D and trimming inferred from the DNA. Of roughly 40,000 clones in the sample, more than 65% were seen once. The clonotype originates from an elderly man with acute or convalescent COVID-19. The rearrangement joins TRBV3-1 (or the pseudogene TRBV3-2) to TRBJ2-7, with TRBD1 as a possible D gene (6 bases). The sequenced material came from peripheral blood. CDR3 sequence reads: CASSLSGAEQYF. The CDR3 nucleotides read TGTGCCAGCAGCCTATCAGGGGCCGAGCAGTACTTC.